Listed below are T cell receptor beta chains from one sample, sequenced in a study of cytomegalovirus exposure and HLA in healthy donors. Some clones are missing from TCRdb's copy, which holds only in-frame ones; the method was immunoSEQ multiplex PCR. The sample consists of some 140,000 clones, approximately 92% of them appearing once. Specimen: PBMCs. These receptors were collected from a woman aged 18-29 years in good health and CMV-seropositive. Each CDR3 is given with its conserved first and last residue. The D gene is left open where the match is weak. Rows give clone size only sometimes, using once, few, many, or a class for an expanded clone.

d_gene,v_gene,j_gene,abundance,CDR3nt,CDR3aa
-,TRBV7-2,TRBJ2-5,once,TGTGCCAGCAGCTTAGAGGCAGCGAGCGAGACCCAGTACTTC,CASSLEAASETQYF
TRBD1,TRBV30,TRBJ1-3,-,TGTGCCTGGGGACCGGGACAGGGGCGCGGAAACACCATATATTTT,CAWGPGQGRGNTIYF
TRBD2,TRBV7-3,TRBJ2-5,-,TGTGCCAGCAGCTTGGGCGGGGGGGCTGAGACCCAGTACTTC,CASSLGGGAETQYF
-,TRBV10-1,TRBJ2-7,-,TGCGCCAGCGGACCGGGACTGGACATCTACGAGCAGTACTTC,CASGPGLDIYEQYF
TRBD1,TRBV15,TRBJ2-1,-,TGTGCCACCAGCGTCACAGGGGGCGCTTACAATGAGCAGTTCTTC,CATSVTGGAYNEQFF
-,TRBV15,TRBJ2-1,-,TGTGCCACCAGCGGACAGGGAGGGAATGAGCAGTTCTTC,CATSGQGGNEQFF
-,TRBV7-2,TRBJ2-3,-,TGTGCCAGCAGCACTCCAAACACAGATACGCAGTATTTT,CASSTPNTDTQYF
TRBD2,TRBV11-2,TRBJ2-7,-,TGTGCCAGCAGCTTAGGGGGGGGCGAGCAGTACTTC,CASSLGGGEQYF
TRBD1,TRBV28,TRBJ2-7,-,TGTGCCAGCAGTGGGGGAAGGGACAGGGGAGCCTACGAGCAGTACTTC,CASSGGRDRGAYEQYF
-,TRBV2,TRBJ1-2,once,TGTGCCAGCAGTGTGAGGGGGTCAGGGGCTGAATATGGCTACACCTTC,CASSVRGSGAEYGYTF
-,TRBV7-6,TRBJ1-5,-,TGTGCCAGCAGCTTAGAGGGCAGGGAGGGTCAGCCCCAGCATTTT,CASSLEGREGQPQHF
TRBD1,TRBV11-2,TRBJ2-7,-,TGTGCCAGCAGCTTTCAGGGGGTCGAGCAGTACTTC,CASSFQGVEQYF
-,TRBV11-2,TRBJ2-7,once,TGTGCCAGCAGCTTAGAGGACCGGGAAATCTACGAGCAGTACTTC,CASSLEDREIYEQYF
-,TRBV30,TRBJ2-6,-,TGTGCCTGGAGTGGGGGGGACAGACCGGCCAACGTCCTGACTTTC,CAWSGGDRPANVLTF
-,TRBV29-1,TRBJ1-2,few,TGCAGCGTGAAAGGAGGACAGTATGGCTACACCTTC,CSVKGGQYGYTF
-,TRBV21-1,TRBJ2-3,-,TGTGCCAGCAGCACCCGAATAGCGGGGATGACAGATACGCAGTATTTT,CASSTRIAGMTDTQYF
-,TRBV2,TRBJ2-3,-,TGTGCCAGCAGTGTGGAGCGACCCCCAGATACGCAGTATTTT,CASSVERPPDTQYF
TRBD2,TRBV5-1,TRBJ2-1,-,TGCGCCAGCAGCCATACTAGCGGGTGGAACAATGAGCAGTTCTTC,CASSHTSGWNNEQFF
-,TRBV21-1,TRBJ2-7,-,TGTGCCAGCAGCAAATGGGGGGACGAGCAGTACTTC,CASSKWGDEQYF
-,TRBV10-1,TRBJ2-2,-,TGCGCCAGCAGTGGAGGGGGACCCCCCGGGGAGCTGTTTTTT,CASSGGGPPGELFF
TRBD2,TRBV9,TRBJ2-3,-,TGTGCCAGCAGACCAGCGGGGGCTAGCACAGATACGCAGTATTTT,CASRPAGASTDTQYF
-,TRBV4-1,TRBJ2-1,-,TGCGCCAGCAGCCAAGTGCGGAGGGCTGAGCAGTTCTTC,CASSQVRRAEQFF
TRBD1,TRBV14,TRBJ1-4,-,TGTGCCAGCAGCCGTTTTACAGGGGGGGAACTGTTTTTT,CASSRFTGGELFF
TRBD1,TRBV10-3,TRBJ1-5,-,TGTGCCATCAGTTCCCGGGACAGGGATCAGCCCCAGCATTTT,CAISSRDRDQPQHF
-,TRBV7-9,TRBJ2-3,-,TGTGCCAGCAGCCTCCTCACCGGGACTTCAAAGTTTAGCACAGATACGCAGTATTTT,CASSLLTGTSKFSTDTQYF
TRBD2,TRBV27,TRBJ2-5,-,TGTGCCAGCAGTTTATACCCTAGCGGGGCGCGAGAGACCCAGTACTTC,CASSLYPSGARETQYF
-,TRBV6-5,TRBJ1-4,-,TGTGCCAGCAGTGTGGGGGCGCATCCTGAAAAACTGTTTTTT,CASSVGAHPEKLFF
TRBD1,TRBV14,TRBJ2-1,-,TGTGCCAGCAGCCCGACAGGGTACAATGAGCAGTTCTTC,CASSPTGYNEQFF
TRBD1,TRBV29-1,TRBJ2-1,few,TGCAGCGTTGAAGGGGACAGGGGGGTCTATGAGCAGTTCTTC,CSVEGDRGVYEQFF
TRBD1,TRBV19,TRBJ1-5,-,TGTGCCAGTAGCATAGGGGGCTTGGCAGAACAGCCCCAGCATTTT,CASSIGGLAEQPQHF
-,TRBV11-2,TRBJ1-1,-,TGTGCCAGCAGCTCCGGGATGAACACTGAAGCTTTCTTT,CASSSGMNTEAFF
TRBD2,TRBV27,TRBJ2-3,once,TGTGCCAGCAGTGCGGTCGGTTGGCCTAGCGGGGGGGCAGGAGATACGCAGTATTTT,CASSAVGWPSGGAGDTQYF
-,TRBV4-3,TRBJ1-2,-,TGCGCCAGCAGCCAAGATAGAACAGGGCGGAACTATGGCTACACCTTC,CASSQDRTGRNYGYTF
TRBD1,TRBV14,TRBJ1-2,-,TGTGCCAGCAGCGGACGGACAGGGAGTAACTATGGCTACACCTTC,CASSGRTGSNYGYTF
TRBD1,TRBV30,TRBJ2-5,-,TGTGCCTGGACCCACAGGGGGGCCCAATCGGAGACCCAGTACTTC,CAWTHRGAQSETQYF
TRBD1,TRBV29-1,TRBJ2-1,-,TGCAGCGTCTTAGGACAGGGGGCGTTGAATGAGCAGTTCTTC,CSVLGQGALNEQFF
-,TRBV5-1,TRBJ2-3,-,TGCGCCAGCAGCTCCGGGAAGGATACGCAGTATTTT,CASSSGKDTQYF
-,TRBV13,TRBJ1-2,few,TGTGCCAGCAGCCCGACGCCCCTACAGGGAGGGCATGGCTACACCTTC,CASSPTPLQGGHGYTF
TRBD1,TRBV28,TRBJ2-3,-,TGTGCCAGCAGTTTTAGGGGGCTCGGAGATACGCAGTATTTT,CASSFRGLGDTQYF
TRBD2,TRBV30,TRBJ2-1,-,TGTGCCTGGAGTCCGCGGGGGACCTATAAATACAATGAGCAGTTCTTC,CAWSPRGTYKYNEQFF
-,TRBV11-2,TRBJ2-7,-,TGTGCCAGCAGCTTAGCCAGGGGACCCTCCTACGAGCAGTACTTC,CASSLARGPSYEQYF
TRBD1,TRBV7-2,TRBJ2-3,-,TGTGCCAGCAGCCCACAGGGGCGGGCAGATACGCAGTATTTT,CASSPQGRADTQYF
-,TRBV9,TRBJ2-1,-,TGTGCCAGCAGCGCCTGGGGGGAAAATGAGCAGTTCTTC,CASSAWGENEQFF
TRBD2,TRBV10-2,TRBJ2-1,-,TGCGCCAGCAGTGAGAAGCCTAGCGGGGGGGCGTCCTACAATGAGCAGTTCTTC,CASSEKPSGGASYNEQFF
-,TRBV20-1,TRBJ1-1,-,TGCAGTGCTGGGGCTGGGAAAGCTTTCTTT,CSAGAGKAFF